These 2 T cell receptor beta chains were all obtained from the same sample, sequenced in a study of T cell responses to AZD1222 COVID-19 vaccine. Method: immunoSEQ multiplex PCR; TCRdb's copy keeps in-frame clones and lacks some. The sample holds about 120,000 clones, 75% to 90% seen once. Sequenced here: peripheral blood, sampled on day 0 of AZD1222 vaccination. Receptors originate from an adult in good health.

V is TRBV4-3 and J is TRBJ1-5; 8 positions agree with TRBD1. The germline CDR1 and CDR2 sequences are LGHNA and YSLEER. J gave up 5 bases and V 1 base, and 4 bases lay outside the gene matches. The CDR3 has 15 residues. CDR3 sequence: CASSQGTGFHQPQHF. The CDR3 DNA sequence: TGCGCCAGCAGCCAAGGGACAGGGTTTCATCAGCCCCAGCATTTT.

The J gene is TRBJ1-5, the V gene TRBV19; TRBD1 is a possible D gene (5 bases). V was clipped by 6 bases and J by 3 bases, with 9 bases between them. Germline assignment: CDR1 LNHDA and CDR2 SQIVND (reference sequence). The CDR3 loop spans 13 amino acids. The CDR3 loop is CASRGDLNQPQHF. In DNA, the CDR3 is TGTGCCAGTAGAGGGGACCTCAATCAGCCCCAGCATTTT.